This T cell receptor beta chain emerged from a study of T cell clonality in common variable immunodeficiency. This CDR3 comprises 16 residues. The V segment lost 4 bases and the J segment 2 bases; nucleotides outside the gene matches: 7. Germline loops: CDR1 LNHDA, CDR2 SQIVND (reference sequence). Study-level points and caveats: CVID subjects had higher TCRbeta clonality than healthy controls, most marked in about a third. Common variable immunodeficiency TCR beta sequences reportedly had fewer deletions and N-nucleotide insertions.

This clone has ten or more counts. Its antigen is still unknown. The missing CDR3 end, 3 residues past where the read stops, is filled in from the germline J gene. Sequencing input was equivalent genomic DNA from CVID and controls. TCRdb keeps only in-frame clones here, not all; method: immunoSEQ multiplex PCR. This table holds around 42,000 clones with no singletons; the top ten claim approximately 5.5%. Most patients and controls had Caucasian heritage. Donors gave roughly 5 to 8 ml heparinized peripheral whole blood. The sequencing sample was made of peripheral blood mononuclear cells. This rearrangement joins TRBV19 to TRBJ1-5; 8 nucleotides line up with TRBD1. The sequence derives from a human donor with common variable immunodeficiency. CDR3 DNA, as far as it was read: TGTGCCAGTAGTAGCCTGACAGGGGTGGGCAATCAGCCC. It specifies CASSSLTGVGNQP. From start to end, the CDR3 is CASSSLTGVGNQPQHF.